Following are 25 T cell receptor beta chains from one sample sequenced in a study of shared clonotypes between healthy human individuals. Method: immunoSEQ multiplex PCR; TCRdb's copy keeps in-frame clones and lacks some. The sample has approximately 1,500,000 clones; over 95% are singletons. The specimen sequenced was naive CD4+ T cells sorted from blood. Stated subset: CD45RA+ positively selected. The origin of the receptors is a man aged 30-40 years in good health.

The chain joins TRBV5-1 to TRBJ2-7, with D unclear. The CDR3 sequence is 16 residues long. Germline CDR1 SGHRS, CDR2 YFSETQ. V lost 1 base, J lost 6 bases, and 20 bases lay in between. The CDR3 here is CASSLTSMVGNGEQYF. CDR3 coding DNA: TGCGCCAGCAGCTTGACGTCCATGGTAGGGAATGGCGAGCAGTACTTC. Variable domain in full (rest from reference TRBV5-1 and TRBJ2-7): KAGVTQTPRYLIKTRGQQVTLSCSPISGHRSVSWYQQTPGQGLQFLFEYFSETQRNKGNFPGRFSGRQFSNSRSEMNVSTLELGDSALYLCASSLTSMVGNGEQYFGPGTRLTVT.

The chain carries TRBV28 and TRBJ1-3; D is unresolved. Deletions cut 6 bases from V and 0 bases from J, with 12 bases between. The CDR3 spans 15 residues. Germline CDR1 and CDR2: MDHEN and SYDVKM. The CDR3 nucleotides are TGTGCCAGCAGCCAGACCCCCAGCTCTGGAAACACCATATATTTT. Its protein product is CASSQTPSSGNTIYF.

The V and J genes are TRBV4-3 and TRBJ1-4; D gene unclear. Trimming shortened V by 0 bases and J by 4 bases, and 18 bases separated the two germline ends. The germline gives CDR1 LGHNA, CDR2 YSLEER. There are 18 residues in the CDR3. The CDR3, as DNA: TGCGCCAGCAGCCAAGATTTTCCAGGTAGACTGGATAATGAAAAACTGTTTTTT. It specifies CASSQDFPGRLDNEKLFF.

A word on this clone: One end of the junction is discordant with germline, which a read error may explain. This rearrangement joins TRBV11-2 to TRBJ2-3, with a weak D call TRBD1 (5 bases). Per the germline V gene, CDR1 is SGHAT and CDR2 is FQNNGV. This CDR3 comprises 14 residues. The CDR3 protein is CVSSIDSSTDTQYF. CDR3 coding DNA: TGTGTCAGCAGCATAGACAGTAGCACAGATACGCAGTATTTT.

This rearrangement joins TRBV7-6 to TRBJ2-7, with TRBD2 matching over 10 bases. CDR3 length: 15 residues. Germline CDR1 is SGHVS and CDR2 is FNYEAQ. Trimming at V came to 1 base and at J to 0 bases, leaving 0 bases not matched to a gene. In nucleotides, the CDR3 is TGTGCCAGCAGCTTAGGACTAGCGGGCTCCTACGAGCAGTACTTC. Translating gives CASSLGLAGSYEQYF.

The chain has TRBV2 and TRBJ2-5; 11 bases line up with TRBD2. Germline assignment: CDR1 SNHLY and CDR2 FYNNEI. Trimming cost V 6 bases and J 2 bases; bases outside gene matches: 14. The CDR3 contains 18 residues. The CDR3: CASSSTSGGRRAQETQYF. The CDR3 DNA follows: TGTGCCAGCAGCTCTACTAGCGGGGGACGACGAGCACAAGAGACCCAGTACTTC. Full variable domain (rest looked up from reference TRBV2 and TRBJ2-5): EPEVTQTPSHQVTQMGQEVILRCVPISNHLYFYWYRQILGQKVEFLVSFYNNEISEKSEIFDDQFSVERPDGSNFTLKIRSTKLEDSAMYFCASSSTSGGRRAQETQYFGPGTRLLVL.

This sequence joins TRBV6-5 and TRBJ1-3; maybe TRBD1 (5 bases). V lost 6 bases and J lost 1, with 13 bases in between. The germline V gene encodes CDR1 MNHEY and CDR2 SVGAGI. The CDR3 length is 15 residues. For the CDR3, the DNA is TGTGCCAGCAGCGTGTGGGGGGGGTCTGGAAACACCATATATTTT. Translation: CASSVWGGSGNTIYF.

The table lists this clone with a few counts. This chain links TRBV10-3 with TRBJ2-7; 7 nucleotides match TRBD1. Germline loops: CDR1 ENHRY, CDR2 SYGVKD. The trim removed 4 bases at V and 0 bases at J, leaving 3 bases unmatched. This CDR3 has 14 amino acids. CDR3 amino acids: CAISGGQSSYEQYF. CDR3 sequence (DNA): TGTGCCATCAGTGGGGGACAGTCCTCCTACGAGCAGTACTTC.

The V gene is TRBV9, the J gene TRBJ2-1; D not resolved. The CDR3 sequence is 15 residues long. V lost 2 bases and J lost 0, with 9 bases in between. Germline assignment: CDR1 SGDLS and CDR2 YYNGEE. The CDR3 spells CASSVGPSSYNEQFF. The CDR3 DNA reads as TGTGCCAGCAGCGTCGGGCCTAGCTCCTACAATGAGCAGTTCTTC.

This rearrangement joins TRBV28 to TRBJ1-4; D not certain. The length of the CDR3 is 15 residues. Germline CDR1 reads MDHEN; CDR2 reads SYDVKM. V shed 4 bases and J shed 0 bases, with 9 bases lying between them. The CDR3 coding sequence is TGTGCCAGCAGTTCGTTTCTGCCAACTAATGAAAAACTGTTTTTT. It codes for CASSSFLPTNEKLFF.

The chain has TRBV6-1 and TRBJ2-1; TRBD1 matches 11 bases. Losses at the gene ends were 6 bases for V and 4 bases for J; bases not matched to a gene: 2. The CDR3 loop spans 14 amino acids. Germline V gene lookup returns CDR1 MNHNS and CDR2 SASEGT. The CDR3: CASRGTGGYNEQFF. Here the CDR3 DNA reads TGTGCCAGCAGGGGGACAGGGGGATACAATGAGCAGTTCTTC.

The chain has TRBV21-1 and TRBJ2-7. TRBV21-1 is a pseudogene. CDR3 length: 16 amino acids. DNA for the CDR3: TGTGCCAGCAGCTTTGGGGAAATAGGTTGGGAAAACGAGCAGTACTTC. Translating it yields CASSFGEIGWENEQYF.

V gene TRBV7-6 combines with J gene TRBJ2-7; the D gene is possibly TRBD2 (5 bases). This CDR3 spans 14 amino acids. Between the trimmed V and J ends, which lost 5 bases and 6 bases, there was a span of 17 bases. CDR1 and CDR2 (germline): SGHVS, FNYEAQ. In DNA, the CDR3 is TGTGCCAGCAGCCCGATTAGGACTGTCTCCGAGCAGTACTTC. Translation gives CASSPIRTVSEQYF.

This chain uses TRBV2 with TRBJ2-7; 8 bases line up with TRBD2. Germline V gene sequence: CDR1 SNHLY, CDR2 FYNNEI. V was clipped by 7 bases and J by 3 bases; unmatched bases: 11. This CDR3 is 15 amino acids long. The CDR3 DNA reads as TGTGCCAGCACCTATGGAACGACTAGCGTCTACGAGCAGTACTTC. This sequence encodes CASTYGTTSVYEQYF.

The rearrangement uses TRBV4-3 and TRBJ2-3; 14 positions match TRBD2. Per the germline V gene, CDR1 is LGHNA and CDR2 is YSLEER. The CDR3 runs to 16 residues. J was trimmed by 3 bases and V by 4 bases; bases with no gene match: 3. CDR3 sequence (DNA): TGCGCCAGCAGCCCGGGGACTAGCGGGAGTACAGATACGCAGTATTTT. Amino acids: CASSPGTSGSTDTQYF.

A few counts support this clone. Other nucleotide sequences from this sample produce the same CDR3. This rearrangement joins TRBV5-6 to TRBJ1-5, with 10 nucleotides matching TRBD1. The germline V gene encodes CDR1 SGHDT and CDR2 YYEEEE. This CDR3 spans 14 amino acids. After removal of 5 bases from V and 7 bases from J, the junction contained 6 bases not matched to a gene. This CDR3 reads CASSLGQGGQPQHF. For the CDR3, the DNA is TGTGCCAGCAGTCTTGGACAGGGGGGACAGCCCCAGCATTTT.

The chain is built from TRBV5-6 and TRBJ1-1; D gene ambiguous. The V end lost 2 bases, the J end lost 11 bases, and 13 bases lay between the germline ends. The CDR3 is 12 amino acids. Germline V lookup: CDR1 SGHDT, CDR2 YYEEEE. CDR3 nucleotide sequence: TGTGCCAGCAGCTTTGGAAACACGGCGGCTTTCTTT. It encodes CASSFGNTAAFF.

This clone occurred once. V and J are TRBV9 and TRBJ2-3; 7 nucleotides line up with TRBD1. Germline loops: CDR1 SGDLS, CDR2 YYNGEE. This CDR3 comprises 15 residues. V dropped 4 bases and J dropped 1; count of bases not matched to a gene: 6. CDR3 region: CASSQRGRGTDTQYF. DNA for the CDR3: TGTGCCAGCAGCCAGAGGGGGCGCGGCACAGATACGCAGTATTTT.

The V and J genes are TRBV7-2 and TRBJ2-1; 9 bases align to TRBD2. The CDR3 has 18 residues. In germline, CDR1 is SGHTA, CDR2 FQGNSA. Trimming took 0 bases from V and 5 from J; bases not matched to a gene: 11. CDR3 sequence (DNA): TGTGCCAGCAGCTTAGCCTCTCGACTAGCGGTAGACCACAATGAGCAGTTCTTC. Its translation is CASSLASRLAVDHNEQFF.

The chain carries TRBV19 and TRBJ2-7; 11 bases are a match to TRBD2. The germline V gene has CDR1 LNHDA and CDR2 SQIVND (reference sequence). V was clipped by 4 bases and J by 6 bases; unmatched bases: 8. The CDR3 is 15 residues long. CDR3 loop: CASSKPGLAVGEQYF. The DNA for the CDR3 is TGTGCCAGTAGTAAACCGGGACTAGCGGTAGGCGAGCAGTACTTC.

V and J are TRBV4-3 and TRBJ2-7, with no clear D. Trimming took off 0 bases at V and 3 bases at J, with 12 bases between the two ends. The CDR3 loop spans 15 amino acids. Per the germline V gene, CDR1 is LGHNA and CDR2 is YSLEER. The CDR3 sequence: CASSQEAQSHYEQYF. As DNA, the CDR3 is TGCGCCAGCAGCCAAGAGGCACAGTCCCACTACGAGCAGTACTTC.

V is TRBV9 and J is TRBJ2-5, with 7 bases that match TRBD2. The CDR3 consists of 17 residues. The junction had 16 bases not matched to a gene; V was cut back by 3 bases and J by 5 bases. The germline CDR1 and CDR2 sequences are SGDLS and YYNGEE. The CDR3 is CASSGTSGTTVGETQYF. DNA for the CDR3: TGTGCCAGCAGCGGGACCTCTGGGACTACGGTGGGGGAGACCCAGTACTTC. Full variable domain (remainder filled in from reference TRBV9 and TRBJ2-5): DSGVTQTPKHLITATGQRVTLRCSPRSGDLSVYWYQQSLDQGLQFLIQYYNGEERAKGNILERFSAQQFPDLHSELNLSSLELGDSALYFCASSGTSGTTVGETQYFGPGTRLLVL.

The chain uses TRBV10-3 and TRBJ1-2; 7 bases match TRBD1. Germline V lookup: CDR1 ENHRY, CDR2 SYGVKD. J lost 1 base, V lost 3 bases, and 5 bases had no gene match. The CDR3 length is 15 residues. The CDR3 DNA is TGTGCCATCAGTGAATGGGACAGAAGTAACTATGGCTACACCTTC. This gives the protein CAISEWDRSNYGYTF.

This chain links TRBV29-1 with TRBJ1-2, with unresolved D. The CDR3 consists of 11 residues. V dropped 6 bases and J dropped 4 bases, with 9 bases sitting between them. The V gene's germline CDR1 is SQVTM and CDR2 ANQGSEA. The CDR3 reads CSVDNPYGYTF. CDR3 DNA: TGCAGCGTGGATAATCCCTATGGCTACACCTTC.

The rearrangement links TRBV28 to TRBJ2-7; maybe TRBD2 (6 bases). Per germline, CDR1 MDHEN and CDR2 SYDVKM. The CDR3 is made up of 13 amino acids. Trimming cost V 3 bases and J 6 bases, with 12 bases left between them. The DNA of the CDR3 is TGTGCCAGCAGTTTGACGGGAGCGGGCGAGCAGTACTTC. Amino acid sequence: CASSLTGAGEQYF. Together with reference TRBV28 and TRBJ2-7, the CDR3 gives the full variable domain: DVKVTQSSRYLVKRTGEKVFLECVQDMDHENMFWYRQDPGLGLRLIYFSYDVKMKEKGDIPEGYSVSREKKERFSLILESASTNQTSMYLCASSLTGAGEQYFGPGTRLTVT.